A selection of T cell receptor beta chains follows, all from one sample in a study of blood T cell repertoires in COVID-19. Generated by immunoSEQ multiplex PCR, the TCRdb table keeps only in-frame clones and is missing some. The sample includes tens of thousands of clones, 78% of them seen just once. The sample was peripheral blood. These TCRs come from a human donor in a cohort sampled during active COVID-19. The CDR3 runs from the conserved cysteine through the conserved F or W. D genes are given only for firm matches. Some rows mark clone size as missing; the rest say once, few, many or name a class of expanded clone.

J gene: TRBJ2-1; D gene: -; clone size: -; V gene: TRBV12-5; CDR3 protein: CASGIDDEQFF; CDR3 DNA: TGTGCTAGTGGTATAGATGATGAGCAGTTCTTC
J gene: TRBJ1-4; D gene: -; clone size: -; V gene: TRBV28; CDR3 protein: CASSIPATNEKLFF; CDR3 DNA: TGTGCCAGCAGTATTCCGGCAACTAATGAAAAACTGTTTTTT
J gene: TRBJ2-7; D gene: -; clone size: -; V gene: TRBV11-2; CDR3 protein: CASSLEHRTPYEQYF; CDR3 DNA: TGTGCCAGCAGCTTAGAACACAGGACCCCCTACGAGCAGTACTTC
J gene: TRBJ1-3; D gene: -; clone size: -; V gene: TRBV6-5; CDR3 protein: CASRHRTGNTIYF; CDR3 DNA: TGTGCCAGCAGGCACAGGACTGGAAACACCATATATTTT
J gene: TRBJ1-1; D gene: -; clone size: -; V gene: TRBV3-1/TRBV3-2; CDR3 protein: CASSYSGIDTEAFF; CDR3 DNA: TGTGCCAGCAGCTACTCAGGTATAGACACTGAAGCTTTCTTT
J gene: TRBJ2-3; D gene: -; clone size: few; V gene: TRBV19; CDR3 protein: CASSPERDNTGDTQYF; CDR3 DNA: TGTGCCAGTAGTCCAGAACGGGACAACACCGGAGATACGCAGTATTTT
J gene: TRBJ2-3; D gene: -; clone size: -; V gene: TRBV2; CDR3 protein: CASSGSGGTDTQYF; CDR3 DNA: TGTGCCAGCAGTGGGTCCGGAGGCACAGATACGCAGTATTTT
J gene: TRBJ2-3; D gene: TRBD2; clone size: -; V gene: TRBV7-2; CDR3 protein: CASSLNQLAGTGADTQYF; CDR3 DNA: TGTGCCAGCAGCTTAAATCAACTAGCGGGAACGGGTGCAGATACGCAGTATTTT
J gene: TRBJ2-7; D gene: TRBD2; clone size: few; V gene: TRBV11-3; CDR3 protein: CASSRLTGGSYEQYF; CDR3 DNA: TGTGCCAGCAGCCGTCTGACGGGAGGATCCTACGAGCAGTACTTC
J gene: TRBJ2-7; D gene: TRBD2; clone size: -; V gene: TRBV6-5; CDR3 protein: CASRIPREGLYEQYF; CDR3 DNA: TGTGCCAGCAGAATCCCGAGGGAGGGCCTCTACGAGCAGTACTTC
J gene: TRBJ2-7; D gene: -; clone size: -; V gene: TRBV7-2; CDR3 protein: CASSAPGLSYEQYF; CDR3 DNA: TGTGCCAGCAGCGCTCCGGGTCTCTCCTACGAGCAGTACTTC
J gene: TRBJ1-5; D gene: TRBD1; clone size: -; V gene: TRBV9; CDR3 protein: CASSTGVNGQPQHF; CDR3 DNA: TGTGCCAGCAGTACAGGGGTTAATGGTCAGCCCCAGCATTTT
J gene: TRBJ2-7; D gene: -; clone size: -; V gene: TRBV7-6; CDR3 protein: CASSPGRGYEQYF; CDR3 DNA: TGTGCCAGCAGCCCGGGACGGGGGTACGAGCAGTACTTC
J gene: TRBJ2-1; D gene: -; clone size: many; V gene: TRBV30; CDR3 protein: CAWMGHHEQFF; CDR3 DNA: TGTGCCTGGATGGGCCACCATGAGCAGTTCTTC
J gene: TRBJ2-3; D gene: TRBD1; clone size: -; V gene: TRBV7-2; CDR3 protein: CASSLDRGRDTQYF; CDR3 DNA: TGTGCCAGCAGCTTGGACAGGGGACGCGATACGCAGTATTTT
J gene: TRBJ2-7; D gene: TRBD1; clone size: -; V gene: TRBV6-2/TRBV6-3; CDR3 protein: CASSYPPGQAPYEQYF; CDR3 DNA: TGTGCCAGCAGTTACCCTCCGGGACAGGCGCCCTACGAGCAGTACTTC
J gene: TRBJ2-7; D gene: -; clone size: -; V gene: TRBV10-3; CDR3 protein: CAIRAGEQGDEQYF; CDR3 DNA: TGTGCCATCAGGGCCGGTGAACAGGGAGACGAGCAGTACTTC
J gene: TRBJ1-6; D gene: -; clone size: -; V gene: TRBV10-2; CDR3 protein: CASQGPGGFNSPLHF; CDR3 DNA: TGCGCCAGCCAGGGTCCGGGGGGGTTTAATTCACCCCTCCACTTT
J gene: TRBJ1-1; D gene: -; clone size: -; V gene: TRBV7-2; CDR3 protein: CASSLETGNTEAFF; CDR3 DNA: TGTGCCAGCAGCTTGGAAACAGGGAACACTGAAGCTTTCTTT
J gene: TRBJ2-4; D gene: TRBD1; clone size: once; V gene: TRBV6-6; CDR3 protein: CASSYSNRGARDIQYF; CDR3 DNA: TGTGCCAGCAGTTACTCTAACAGGGGCGCAAGGGACATTCAGTACTTC
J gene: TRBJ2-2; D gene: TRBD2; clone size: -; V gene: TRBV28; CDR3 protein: CASSTLAGDNTGELFF; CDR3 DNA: TGTGCCAGCAGTACCTTAGCGGGAGACAACACCGGGGAGCTGTTTTTT
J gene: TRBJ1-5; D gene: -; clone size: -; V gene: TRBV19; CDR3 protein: CASSIWGVNQPQHF; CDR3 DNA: TGTGCCAGTAGTATATGGGGAGTCAATCAGCCCCAGCATTTT
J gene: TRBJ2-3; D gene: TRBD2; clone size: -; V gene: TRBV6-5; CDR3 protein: CASAGGGTQYF; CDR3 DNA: TGTGCCAGCGCGGGCGGGGGTACGCAGTATTTT
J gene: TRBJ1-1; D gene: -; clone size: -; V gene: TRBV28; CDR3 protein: CASQTGGRGTSAEAFF; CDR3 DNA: TGTGCCAGCCAGACGGGGGGGCGAGGTACTTCGGCTGAAGCTTTCTTT
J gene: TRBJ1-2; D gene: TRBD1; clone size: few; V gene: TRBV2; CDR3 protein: CASTKQGVDYGYTF; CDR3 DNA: TGTGCCAGCACCAAACAGGGGGTAGACTATGGCTACACCTTC
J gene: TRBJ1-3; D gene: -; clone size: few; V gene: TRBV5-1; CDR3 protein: CASSLRSPTENTIYF; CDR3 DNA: TGCGCCAGCAGCTTGCGGTCCCCGACTGAAAACACCATATATTTT
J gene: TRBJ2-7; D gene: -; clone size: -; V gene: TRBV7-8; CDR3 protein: CASSPNRGQSYEQYF; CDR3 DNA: TGTGCCAGCAGCCCCAACCGAGGACAGTCCTACGAGCAGTACTTC
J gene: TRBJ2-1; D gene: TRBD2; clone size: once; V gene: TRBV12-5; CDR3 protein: CASGLSAGGYNEQFF; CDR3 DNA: TGTGCTAGTGGTTTGTCAGCGGGAGGATACAATGAGCAGTTCTTC
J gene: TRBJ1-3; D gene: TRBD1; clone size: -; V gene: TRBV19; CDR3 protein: CASSLPGQGLSLAGNTIYF; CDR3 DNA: TGTGCCAGTAGTCTCCCGGGACAGGGGCTCTCCCTCGCGGGAAACACCATATATTTT
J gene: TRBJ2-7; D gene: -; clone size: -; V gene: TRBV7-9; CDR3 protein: CASSVLSYEQYF; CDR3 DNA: TGTGCCAGCAGCGTACTTTCCTACGAGCAGTACTTC
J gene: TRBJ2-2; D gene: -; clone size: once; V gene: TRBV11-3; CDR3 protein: CASSLVRGNTGELFF; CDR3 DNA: TGTGCCAGCAGCTTAGTCCGGGGAAACACCGGGGAGCTGTTTTTT
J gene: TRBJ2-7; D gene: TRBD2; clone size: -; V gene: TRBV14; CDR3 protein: CASSQDGGTSDYYEQYF; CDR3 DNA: TGTGCCAGCAGCCAAGATGGGGGGACTAGCGACTACTACGAGCAGTACTTC
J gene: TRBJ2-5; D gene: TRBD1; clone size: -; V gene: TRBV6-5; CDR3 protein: CASSYAGGDQETQYF; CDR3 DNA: TGTGCCAGCAGTTATGCAGGGGGCGACCAAGAGACCCAGTACTTC
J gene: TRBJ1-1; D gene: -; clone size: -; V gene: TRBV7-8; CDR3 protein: CASSHDPGGAFF; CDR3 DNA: TGTGCCAGCAGTCATGACCCCGGGGGAGCTTTCTTT
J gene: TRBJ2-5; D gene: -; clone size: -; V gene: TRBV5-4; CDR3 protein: CASSRDGRETQYF; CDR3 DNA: TGTGCCAGCAGCCGGGACGGGAGAGAGACCCAGTACTTC
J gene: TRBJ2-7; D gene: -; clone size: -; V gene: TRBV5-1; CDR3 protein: CASSLDTGVGRLSYEQYF; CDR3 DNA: TGCGCCAGCAGCTTGGATACCGGGGTAGGCCGCCTTTCCTACGAGCAGTACTTC
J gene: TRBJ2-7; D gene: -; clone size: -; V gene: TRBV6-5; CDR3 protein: CASSYATGSSYEQYF; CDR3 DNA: TGTGCCAGCAGTTACGCTACAGGGAGCTCCTACGAGCAGTACTTC